This record looks at one T cell receptor (beta chain) sequence and its context. This record belongs to a study of shared clonotypes between healthy human individuals. Libraries were prepared by immunoSEQ multiplex PCR; TCRdb keeps only in-frame clonotypes and omits some of them. The table includes fewer than 600,000 clones, 75% to 85% detected once. This CDR3 has 14 amino acids. Trimming pared 3 bases from V and 5 bases from J, leaving 13 bases between. CDR1 is LNHDA, CDR2 SQIVND, per germline (reference sequence). The study enrolled healthy HIV-negative adults without recent acute infections or vaccinations as donors.

Sequencing was carried out using PBMCs. This chain joins TRBV19 and TRBJ1-1, with a tentative D call TRBD1 (6 bases). This clonotype was sampled from a middle-aged woman in good health. Some clones in this sample may be carry-over from other donors' samples. CDR3 nucleotides: TGTGCCAGTAGTATCACGGGGGCTGGGACTGAAGCTTTCTTT. Its protein product is CASSITGAGTEAFF. The entire variable domain, with the rest obtained from reference TRBV19 and TRBJ1-1, is as follows: DGGITQSPKYLFRKEGQNVTLSCEQNLNHDAMYWYRQDPGQGLRLIYYSQIVNDFQKGDIAEGYSVSREKKESFPLTVTSAQKNPTAFYLCASSITGAGTEAFFGQGTRLTVV.